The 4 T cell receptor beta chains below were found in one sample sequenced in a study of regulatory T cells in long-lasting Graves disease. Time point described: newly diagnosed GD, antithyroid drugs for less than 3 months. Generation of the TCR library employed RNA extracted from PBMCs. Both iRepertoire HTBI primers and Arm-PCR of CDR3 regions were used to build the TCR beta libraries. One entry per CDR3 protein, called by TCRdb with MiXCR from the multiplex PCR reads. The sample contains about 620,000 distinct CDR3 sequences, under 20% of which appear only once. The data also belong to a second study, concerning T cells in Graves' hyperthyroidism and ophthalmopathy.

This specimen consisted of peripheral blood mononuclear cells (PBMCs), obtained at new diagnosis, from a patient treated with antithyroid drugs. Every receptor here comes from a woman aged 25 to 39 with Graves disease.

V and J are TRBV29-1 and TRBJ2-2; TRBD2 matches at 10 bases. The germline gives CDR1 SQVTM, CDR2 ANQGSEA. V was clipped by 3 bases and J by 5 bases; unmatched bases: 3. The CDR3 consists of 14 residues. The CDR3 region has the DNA TGCAGCGTTGATCTAGCGGGAGTGACCGGGGAGCTGTTTTTT. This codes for CSVDLAGVTGELFF.

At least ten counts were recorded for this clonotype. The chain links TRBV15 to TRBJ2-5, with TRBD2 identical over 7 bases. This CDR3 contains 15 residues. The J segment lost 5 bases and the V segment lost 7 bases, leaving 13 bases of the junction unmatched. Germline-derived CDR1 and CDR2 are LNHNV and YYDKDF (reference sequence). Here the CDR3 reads CATTLGLVGYETQYF. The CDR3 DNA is TGTGCCACCACCTTAGGACTAGTAGGCTACGAGACCCAGTACTTC.

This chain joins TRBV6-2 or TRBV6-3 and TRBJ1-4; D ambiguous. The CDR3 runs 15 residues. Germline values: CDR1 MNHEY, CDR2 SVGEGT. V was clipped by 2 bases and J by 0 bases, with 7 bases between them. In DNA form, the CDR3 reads TGTGCCAGCAGTTACCCTATTGCAACTAATGAAAAACTGTTTTTT. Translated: CASSYPIATNEKLFF.

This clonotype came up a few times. The CDR3 DNA reads as TGTGCCAGCAGCCCTTGGGACAGTGTCTACGAGCAGTACTTC. This encodes CASSPWDSVYEQYF. The J gene is TRBJ2-7, the V gene TRBV3-1, with TRBD1 matching 7 bases. Germline assignment: CDR1 LGHDT and CDR2 YNNKEL (reference sequence). Germline trimming cut 4 bases from V and 3 bases from J; bases unmatched to any gene: 6. This CDR3 region has 14 residues.